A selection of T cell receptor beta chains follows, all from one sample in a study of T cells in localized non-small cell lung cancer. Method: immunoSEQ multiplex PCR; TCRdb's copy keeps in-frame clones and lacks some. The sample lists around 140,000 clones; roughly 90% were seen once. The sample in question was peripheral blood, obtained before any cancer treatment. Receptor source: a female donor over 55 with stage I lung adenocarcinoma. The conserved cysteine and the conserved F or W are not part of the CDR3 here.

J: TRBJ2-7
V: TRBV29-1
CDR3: SVEYGTRGSYEQY

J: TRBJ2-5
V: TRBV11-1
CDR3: ASSSRTSGRSETQY

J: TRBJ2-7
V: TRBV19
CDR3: ASSISRSQSSYEQY

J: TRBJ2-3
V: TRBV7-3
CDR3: ASSRTSPPDTQY

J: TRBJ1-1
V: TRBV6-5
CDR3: ASSYRSVGPSTEAF

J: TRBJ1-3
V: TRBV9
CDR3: ASSVRAQQSSGNTIY

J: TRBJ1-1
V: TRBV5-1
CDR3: ASSLETGSAEAF

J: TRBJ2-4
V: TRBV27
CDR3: ASRGVLAKNIQY

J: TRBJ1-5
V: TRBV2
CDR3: ASSNPDRGPQPQH

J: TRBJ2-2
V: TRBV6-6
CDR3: ASRKTGGTGELF

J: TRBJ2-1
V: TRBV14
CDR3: ASSQEWGNEQF

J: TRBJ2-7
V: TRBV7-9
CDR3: ASSLEGFEQY

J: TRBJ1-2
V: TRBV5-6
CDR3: ASSRRIGYGYT

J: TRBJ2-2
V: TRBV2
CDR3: ASSGLGANTGELF

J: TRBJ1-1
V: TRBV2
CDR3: ASSEPGQMNTEAF

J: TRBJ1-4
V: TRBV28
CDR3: ASSLTGTGVEKLF

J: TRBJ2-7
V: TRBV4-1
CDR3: ASSHPRGTTEQY

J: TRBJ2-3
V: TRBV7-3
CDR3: ASRHSAESTDTQY

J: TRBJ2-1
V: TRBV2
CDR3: ASRDLGQVLEQF

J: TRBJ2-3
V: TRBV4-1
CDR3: ASKKTSPSTDTQY

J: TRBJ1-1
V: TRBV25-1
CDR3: ASSEGLEGANTEAF

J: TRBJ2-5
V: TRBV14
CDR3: ASPPARAAQY

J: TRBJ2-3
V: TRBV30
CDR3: ARGTSGGTDTQY

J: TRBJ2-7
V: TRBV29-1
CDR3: SVGTAYEQY

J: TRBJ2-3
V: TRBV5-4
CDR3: ASSFGDSGLDTQY

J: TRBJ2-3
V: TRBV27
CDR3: ASSNGQDLDTQY

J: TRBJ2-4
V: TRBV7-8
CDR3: ASSFQGGGIAKNIQY

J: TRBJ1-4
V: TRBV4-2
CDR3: ASSPVGGKLF

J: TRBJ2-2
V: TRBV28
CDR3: ASNGANTGELF

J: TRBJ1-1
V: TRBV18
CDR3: ASSTRGGTNTEAF

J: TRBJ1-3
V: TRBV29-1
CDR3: SVEATGGDTIY

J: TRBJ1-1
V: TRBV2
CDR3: ASSDPTGGSKRTEAF

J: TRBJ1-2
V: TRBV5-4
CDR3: ASSTMTGMDGYT

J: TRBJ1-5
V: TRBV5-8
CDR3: ASSTEDRGNQPQH

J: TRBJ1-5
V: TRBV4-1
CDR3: ASSQARGARGNQPQH

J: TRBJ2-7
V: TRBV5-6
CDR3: ASSRGQGRQYEQY

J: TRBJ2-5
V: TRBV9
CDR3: ASTRRPGFQETQY

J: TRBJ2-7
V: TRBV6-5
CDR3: ASSYSAVRYEQY

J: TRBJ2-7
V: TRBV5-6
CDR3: ASSSSAGLHYEQY

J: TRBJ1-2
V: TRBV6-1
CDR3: ASSESGPPGGYT

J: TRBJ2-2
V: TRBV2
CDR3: ASRPFFTGELF

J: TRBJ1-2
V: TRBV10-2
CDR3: ASSGQGANYGYT

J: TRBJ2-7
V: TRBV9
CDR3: ASSGSAGGYEQY

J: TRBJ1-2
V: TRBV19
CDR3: ASRTIGYGGYT

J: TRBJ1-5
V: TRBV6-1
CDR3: ASRGTEWVNQPQH

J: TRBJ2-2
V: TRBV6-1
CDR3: ASSELVTGVGELF

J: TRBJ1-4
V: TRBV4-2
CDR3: ASSQDSGGEKLF

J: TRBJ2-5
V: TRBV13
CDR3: ASATSGSGETQY

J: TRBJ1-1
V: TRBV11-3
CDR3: ASSTGGLDTEAF

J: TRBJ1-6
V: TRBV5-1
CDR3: ASSTNRGRDNSPLH

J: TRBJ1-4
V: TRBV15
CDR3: ATSRDDRAGEKLF

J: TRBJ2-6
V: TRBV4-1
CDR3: ASSQDRVAGANVLT

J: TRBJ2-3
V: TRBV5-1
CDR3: ASSRLAGDTQY

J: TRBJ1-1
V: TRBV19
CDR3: ASSGTGWTEAF

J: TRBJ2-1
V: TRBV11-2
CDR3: ASSPKYEQF

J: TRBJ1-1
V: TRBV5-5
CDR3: ASSLGTKNTEAF

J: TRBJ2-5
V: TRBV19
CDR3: ASSTYGTGGETQY